The subject of this entry is one T cell receptor (beta chain). The germline V gene encodes CDR1 MNHEY and CDR2 SVGAGI. The ends were cut back, 5 bases at V and 1 base at J, with 8 bases in the middle. The CDR3 runs to 13 residues. These data belong to a study of cytomegalovirus exposure and HLA in healthy donors. PCR involved 60 Vbeta and 13 Jbeta primers. The repertoire was sequenced with immunoSEQ multiplex PCR; TCRdb's copy has only in-frame clones and lacks some. Found here are roughly 190,000 clones, about 81% of them singletons; the top ten hold under 0.9%. The chain has TRBV6-5 and TRBJ2-5; maybe TRBD2 (5 bases). The sequence was collected from a woman aged 18 to 35 in good health and CMV-seronegative. Sequenced sample: PBMCs. CDR3 sequence (DNA): TGTGCCAGCAGTCCCACTAGCCAAGAGACCCAGTACTTC. It translates to CASSPTSQETQYF.